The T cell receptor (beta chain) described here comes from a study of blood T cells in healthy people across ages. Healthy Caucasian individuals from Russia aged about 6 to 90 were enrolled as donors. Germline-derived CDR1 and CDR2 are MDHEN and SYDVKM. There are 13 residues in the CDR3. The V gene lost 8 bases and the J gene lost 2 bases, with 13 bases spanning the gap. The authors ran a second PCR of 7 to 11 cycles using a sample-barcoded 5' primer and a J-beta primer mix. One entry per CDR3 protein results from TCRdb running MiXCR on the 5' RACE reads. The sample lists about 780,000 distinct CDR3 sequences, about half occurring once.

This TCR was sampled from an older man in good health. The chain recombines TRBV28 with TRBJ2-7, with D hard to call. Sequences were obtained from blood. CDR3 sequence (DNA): TGTGCCAGCGGCCTCCAGGCAACCTACGAGCAGTACTTC. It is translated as CASGLQATYEQYF.